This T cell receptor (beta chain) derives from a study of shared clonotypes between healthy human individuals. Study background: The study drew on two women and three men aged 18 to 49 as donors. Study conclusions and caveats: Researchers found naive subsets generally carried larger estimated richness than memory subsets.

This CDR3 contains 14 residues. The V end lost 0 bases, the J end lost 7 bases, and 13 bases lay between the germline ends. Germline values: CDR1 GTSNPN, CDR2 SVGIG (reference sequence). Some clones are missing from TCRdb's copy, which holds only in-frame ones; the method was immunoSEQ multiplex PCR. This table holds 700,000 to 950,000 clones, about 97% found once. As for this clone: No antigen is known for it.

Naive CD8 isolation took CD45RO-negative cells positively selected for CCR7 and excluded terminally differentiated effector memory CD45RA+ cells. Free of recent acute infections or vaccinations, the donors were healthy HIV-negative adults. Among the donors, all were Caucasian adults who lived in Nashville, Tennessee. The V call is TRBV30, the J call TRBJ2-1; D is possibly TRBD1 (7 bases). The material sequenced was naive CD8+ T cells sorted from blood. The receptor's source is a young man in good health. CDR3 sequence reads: CAWSVGGGRNEQFF. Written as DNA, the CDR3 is TGTGCCTGGAGTGTAGGAGGGGGCAGAAATGAGCAGTTCTTC. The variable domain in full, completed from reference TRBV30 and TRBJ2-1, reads SQTIHQWPATLVQPVGSPLSLECTVEGTSNPNLYWYRQAAGRGLQLLFYSVGIGQISSEVPQNLSASRPQDRQFILSSKKLLLSDSGFYLCAWSVGGGRNEQFFGPGTRLTVL.